This T cell receptor beta chain was recovered during a study of vaccination and CD4 T cells after COVID-19. Oncomine TCR Beta short-read sequencing was applied to DNA from cultured CD4+ T cells. TCRdb re-analysed the PCR reads in MiXCR, keeping a single row per CDR3 protein. The sample has more than 15,000 distinct CDR3 sequences; roughly two fifths are singletons. Treatment indicated: approximately nine-day PBMC culture with coronavirus spike peptide pools or control peptides (ViraFEST assay). In the case of this clonotype: What it binds is not known.

There are 16 residues in the CDR3. Germline CDR1 reads MGHDK; CDR2 reads SYGVNS. V lost 3 bases to trimming and J lost 6 bases; unmatched junction nucleotides: 8. Specimen: CD4+ T cells from blood, cultured in vitro. This rearrangement joins TRBV25-1 to TRBJ2-1; TRBD2 matches 10 bases. This sequence originates from a human donor who had recovered from COVID-19. The CDR3 DNA follows: TGTGCCAGCAGTGATCGTGGCACTAGCGGGACCAATGAGCAGTTCTTC. It codes for CASSDRGTSGTNEQFF.